The 18 T cell receptor beta chains below come from one sample, sequenced in a study of T cells expressing NK-cell markers. Following a re-call of the 5' RACE reads, TCRdb has one entry per CDR3 protein and lacks DNA. Its listing shows 440,000 or so distinct CDR3 sequences. The specimen was blood T cells: a sorted CD56 or NKG2C T cell subset, CD4+ or CD8+ T cells, or bulk PBMC T cells (not recorded which). Every receptor here comes from a woman between 18 and 75 years old in good health.

V is TRBV7-9 and J is TRBJ2-2. Looked up from germline, CDR1 is SEHNR and CDR2 is FQNEAQ (reference sequence). The length of the CDR3 is 15 residues. The CDR3: CASTLGDPVTGELFF.

The genes are TRBV4-1 and TRBJ2-3; TCRdb calls TRBD2, which cannot be checked without DNA. CDR1 is MGHRA, CDR2 YSYEKL, per germline. CDR3 size: 14 residues. The CDR3 region is CASSQEEVPDTQYF.

The gene calls are TRBV5-1 and TRBJ1-2; the TCRdb D gene call, TRBD1, has no DNA to confirm it. The germline CDR1 and CDR2 sequences are SGHRS and YFSETQ. The CDR3 extends over 16 amino acids. The CDR3: CASSLNFGQGYGGYTF. Filled out from reference TRBV5-1 and TRBJ1-2, the complete variable domain reads KAGVTQTPRYLIKTRGQQVTLSCSPISGHRSVSWYQQTPGQGLQFLFEYFSETQRNKGNFPGRFSGRQFSNSRSEMNVSTLELGDSALYLCASSLNFGQGYGGYTFGSGTRLTVV.

The genes are TRBV12-3 or TRBV12-4 and TRBJ1-6; TCRdb proposes TRBD1, but this gene call is untestable without DNA. There are 14 residues in the CDR3. CDR3 sequence reads: CASSSPGGRSPLHF.

CDR3 sequence: CASSLSGGGSTEAFF. The J gene is TRBJ1-1, the V gene TRBV7-9. The CDR3 loop spans 15 amino acids. Germline V gene sequence: CDR1 SEHNR, CDR2 FQNEAQ (reference sequence).

The rearrangement joins TRBV28 to TRBJ2-7; TCRdb gives TRBD1 as the D gene, but with no DNA this cannot be confirmed. CDR3 size: 15 residues. Germline loops: CDR1 MDHEN, CDR2 SYDVKM. The CDR3 spells CASRNQGNAAKEQYF.

The chain couples TRBV7-3 to TRBJ2-2; the D gene TCRdb calls, TRBD2, cannot be checked with no DNA. CDR1 and CDR2 (germline): SGHTA, FQGTGA. This CDR3 has 17 residues. This chain's CDR3 is CASSFRLAGSNTGELFF.

V and J are TRBV29-1 and TRBJ1-1; the D call of TRBD1 rests on TCRdb alone, since no DNA is present to check it. Germline assignment: CDR1 SQVTM and CDR2 ANQGSEA. This CDR3 is built from 14 residues. The CDR3 sequence: CSVQTQGLNTEAFF.

The J gene is TRBJ1-5, the V gene TRBV15; TCRdb's D gene call, TRBD1, goes unchecked for lack of DNA. This CDR3 region has 14 residues. CDR1 is LNHNV and CDR2 is YYDKDF in the germline V gene (reference sequence). The CDR3 loop reads CATSRDQGIQPQHF.

The chain couples TRBV3-1 to TRBJ1-5; TCRdb outputs TRBD1, but without DNA this stays unchecked. The CDR3 covers 14 residues. Germline values: CDR1 LGHDT, CDR2 YNNKEL (reference sequence). The CDR3 is CASSPAGSNQPQHF.

The chain combines TRBV29-1 with TRBJ2-2; the TCRdb D gene call, TRBD1, has no DNA to confirm it. The CDR3 has 14 residues. The germline gives CDR1 SQVTM, CDR2 ANQGSEA. This chain's CDR3 is CSVTGTVNTGELFF.

This chain uses TRBV5-5 with TRBJ2-1; TCRdb selects TRBD2, and the lack of DNA leaves this call unchecked. Germline CDR1 is SGHKS and CDR2 is YYEKEE (reference sequence). This CDR3 spans 18 amino acids. The CDR3: CASSLGLAGFSSYNEQFF.

V usage is TRBV20-1 and J usage is TRBJ1-3; TCRdb's D gene call, TRBD1, goes unchecked for lack of DNA. The CDR3 extends over 14 amino acids. CDR1 is DFQATT and CDR2 is SNEGSKA in the germline V gene (reference sequence). The CDR3 sequence: CSAPDRESGNTIYF.

The V gene is TRBV19, the J gene TRBJ1-2; with no DNA, the TCRdb D assignment of TRBD1 cannot be verified. The CDR3 loop spans 13 amino acids. CDR1 is LNHDA and CDR2 is SQIVND in the germline V gene (reference sequence). CDR3 sequence: CASSIGTNYGYTF. The variable domain in full, completed from reference TRBV19 and TRBJ1-2, reads DGGITQSPKYLFRKEGQNVTLSCEQNLNHDAMYWYRQDPGQGLRLIYYSQIVNDFQKGDIAEGYSVSREKKESFPLTVTSAQKNPTAFYLCASSIGTNYGYTFGSGTRLTVV.

The rearrangement links TRBV4-3 to TRBJ2-2; TCRdb outputs TRBD1, but without DNA this stays unchecked. Germline V CDR1 and CDR2: LGHNA, YSLEER. CDR3 length: 17 residues. The CDR3 sequence: CASSQSSRGADTGELFF.

The chain uses TRBV18 and TRBJ2-1; the TCRdb D gene call, TRBD2, has no DNA to confirm it. The CDR3 length is 13 residues. Germline V CDR1 and CDR2: KGHSH, LQKENI. This CDR3 reads CASSPGLDNEQFF.

The chain has TRBV6-2 or TRBV6-3 and TRBJ1-1. This CDR3 is 14 amino acids long. Germline-derived CDR1 and CDR2 are MNHEY and SVGEGT. CDR3 loop: CASSHTPPKGEAFF.

The genes are TRBV27 and TRBJ2-7; absent DNA, TCRdb's TRBD2 call cannot be checked. Germline V gene sequence: CDR1 MNHEY, CDR2 SMNVEV (reference sequence). The CDR3 has 16 amino acids. The chain's CDR3 is CASSLNYGLAAYEQYF.